This T cell receptor beta chain derives from a study of blood T cell repertoires in COVID-19. Allocation to cohorts depended on clinical history reported by the participants. Cohort 3 recovered donors had two negative PCRs, clearance, or symptom resolution. Original processing methods: Amplified reference gene primers provided the basis for estimating nucleated cell counts. Sequencing was performed with immunoSEQ multiplex PCR; in TCRdb, only in-frame clones are kept and a portion is missing. That table gives V, J and clone size, and the DNA gave D and trimming. The sample lists 200,000 or so clones; 80% to 85% were seen once. Trimming removed 5 bases at V and 1 base at J, with 9 bases between. Germline-derived CDR1 and CDR2 are MDHEN and SYDVKM. This CDR3 is 13 amino acids long.

This TCR came from a man aged 35-49 years who had recovered from COVID-19. J is TRBJ2-7 and V is TRBV28, with D possibly TRBD1 on 6 matching bases. Sequencing was performed on PBMCs or T cells enriched from blood (not recorded which). CDR3 residues: CASSRGQSYEQYF. CDR3 sequence (DNA): TGTGCCAGCAGTCGAGGACAGTCCTACGAGCAGTACTTC.